Listed below are T cell receptor beta chains from one sample, sequenced in a study of tumor-infiltrating lymphocytes in localized non-small cell lung cancer. Produced via immunoSEQ multiplex PCR; TCRdb's table is partial and in-frame only. This table has tens of thousands of clones, approximately 85% appearing once. Sequencing was done on a sample of lung tumor tissue. The receptors were gathered from a human donor with non-small cell lung cancer. Each CDR3 is given with its conserved first and last residue. D genes are given only for firm matches. The size entry is marked missing in some rows and otherwise reads once, few, many or a size class.

V gene	J gene	CDR3 length	D gene	clone size	CDR3 DNA	CDR3 protein
TRBV4-3	TRBJ2-2	14	NA	NA	TGCGCCAGCAGCCAATACCTCTATGCCGGGGAGCTGTTTTTT	CASSQYLYAGELFF
TRBV7-6	TRBJ1-6	15	NA	NA	TGTGCCAGCAGCTTTGATCCAGGCCATAATTCACCCCTCCACTTT	CASSFDPGHNSPLHF
TRBV2	TRBJ2-3	11	NA	NA	TGTGCCAGCGTCGAGGCAGATACGCAGTATTTT	CASVEADTQYF
TRBV19	TRBJ1-5	15	NA	NA	TGTGCCAGTAGTATACTAACAGGGAGCAATCAGCCCCAGCATTTT	CASSILTGSNQPQHF
TRBV9	TRBJ2-7	16	NA	NA	TGTGCCAGCAGCGAGACCCCGGGACACCCACCTTACGAGCAGTACTTC	CASSETPGHPPYEQYF
TRBV10-3	TRBJ2-2	12	NA	NA	TGTGCCATTTCTCAGGGCACCGGGGAGCTGTTTTTT	CAISQGTGELFF
TRBV19	TRBJ1-5	15	NA	NA	TGTGCCAGTAGTATACCCAGACCGAGCAATCAGCCCCAGCATTTT	CASSIPRPSNQPQHF
TRBV7-2	TRBJ1-1	12	NA	NA	TGTGCCAGCAGCTTAGCCGGGACTGAAGCTTTCTTT	CASSLAGTEAFF
TRBV6-5	TRBJ2-7	14	TRBD1	NA	TGTGCCAGCAGGTCCCGGGACAGGGGTTACGAGCAGTACTTC	CASRSRDRGYEQYF
TRBV10-3	TRBJ1-6	12	NA	NA	TGTGCCATCAGTGAGTCGAGTTCACCCCTCCACTTT	CAISESSSPLHF
TRBV5-6	TRBJ1-5	12	NA	NA	TGTGCCAGCAGCTTATTGAATCAGCCCCAGCATTTT	CASSLLNQPQHF
TRBV9	TRBJ1-1	12	NA	few	TGTGCCAGCAGCGCCGCGGGGGGGAAAGCTTTCTTT	CASSAAGGKAFF
TRBV19	TRBJ2-2	15	NA	NA	TGTGCCAGTAGTATTGCCAGGGTGGTCACCGGGGAGCTGTTTTTT	CASSIARVVTGELFF
TRBV18	TRBJ2-5	16	NA	once	TGTGCCAGCTCACAGGGGTCCCCTCTTAACCAAGAGACCCAGTACTTC	CASSQGSPLNQETQYF
TRBV27	TRBJ1-1	16	TRBD1	NA	TGTGCCAGCAGTTTACAGGGGGCAGGATCCGATGCTGAAGCTTTCTTT	CASSLQGAGSDAEAFF
TRBV6-6	TRBJ2-2	13	NA	NA	TGTGCCAGCAGTCCGTCGAGTCCCGGGGAGCTGTTTTTT	CASSPSSPGELFF
TRBV7-9	TRBJ1-2	14	NA	NA	TGTGCCAGCAGCTTAGACTACGGCGGCTATGGCTACACCTTC	CASSLDYGGYGYTF
TRBV12-5	TRBJ2-1	15	TRBD1	NA	TGTGCTAGTGGTTTGGTAAGGGACAGGGACAATGAGCAGTTCTTC	CASGLVRDRDNEQFF
TRBV5-4	TRBJ2-5	16	TRBD1	NA	TGTGCCAGCAGCCTAACCGGGACAGGGAGGCGGGAGACCCAGTACTTC	CASSLTGTGRRETQYF
TRBV4-1	TRBJ1-6	16	NA	NA	TGCGCCAGCAGCCAGGGATTTGGGTCCTATAATTCACCCCTCCACTTT	CASSQGFGSYNSPLHF
TRBV4-3	TRBJ1-2	16	NA	NA	TGCGCCAGCAGCCAAGATCTGACGGGGCCCTCCCGGGGCTACACCTTC	CASSQDLTGPSRGYTF
TRBV5-1	TRBJ2-3	15	NA	NA	TGCGCCAGCAGCTTGGCGGCCAGGGTCACAGATACGCAGTATTTT	CASSLAARVTDTQYF
TRBV5-4	TRBJ2-2	15	TRBD2	few	TGTGCCAGCGCCCGGGGGGGGCCAAGGACCGGGGAGCTGTTTTTT	CASARGGPRTGELFF
TRBV7-2	TRBJ2-4	15	NA	NA	TGTGCCAGCAGCTTAGGAGCCCGTCTGGGAAACATTCAGTACTTC	CASSLGARLGNIQYF
TRBV7-2	TRBJ2-7	15	NA	NA	TGTGCCAGCAGCTTAGCCGGGACATCCCCCTACGAGCAGTACTTC	CASSLAGTSPYEQYF
TRBV7-9	TRBJ2-7	11	NA	NA	TGTGCCAGCAGCCGCGACAACGAGCAGTACTTC	CASSRDNEQYF
TRBV5-1	TRBJ1-2	13	TRBD1	once	TGCGCCAGCAGCTCGGGACAGGGAGAAGGCTACACCTTC	CASSSGQGEGYTF
TRBV15	TRBJ2-6	14	NA	NA	TGTGCCACCAGCAGAGATCGAGGGGCCAACGTCCTGACTTTC	CATSRDRGANVLTF
TRBV7-8	TRBJ1-1	15	NA	once	TGTGCCAGCAGCTTAGTTGCCGGGATAAACACTGAAGCTTTCTTT	CASSLVAGINTEAFF
TRBV28	TRBJ2-5	14	TRBD2	once	TGTGCCAGCAATGTCGGGGGGTTGAGGGAGACCCAGTACTTC	CASNVGGLRETQYF
TRBV6-1	TRBJ2-2	13	NA	NA	TGTGCCAGCACACAGGTTAACACCGGGGAGCTGTTTTTT	CASTQVNTGELFF
TRBV19	TRBJ2-5	14	NA	few	TGTGCCAGTAGTATCACCGGGGGAGCAGAGACCCAGTACTTC	CASSITGGAETQYF
TRBV7-9	TRBJ2-3	12	NA	NA	TGTGCCAGCAGCTTAGTAGTGGATACGCAGTATTTT	CASSLVVDTQYF
TRBV29-1	TRBJ2-7	12	NA	NA	TGCAGCGCCGGGACACGTACCTACGAGCAGTACTTC	CSAGTRTYEQYF
TRBV6-5	TRBJ2-7	14	NA	NA	TGTGCCAGCGCAACCCTAGGGGACACCTACGAGCAGTACTTC	CASATLGDTYEQYF
TRBV21-1	TRBJ1-3	15	NA	NA	TGTGCCAGCAGCAAAGAAGTAATGGGCAGCGGCTCCGGATATTTT	CASSKEVMGSGSGYF
TRBV7-2	TRBJ2-3	14	NA	NA	TGTGCCAGCAGCTTAGATCGGGGGTCAGATACGCAGTATTTT	CASSLDRGSDTQYF
TRBV7-2	TRBJ1-4	15	NA	NA	TGTGCCAGCAGCCCTCGACAGGCTGCTAATGAAAAACTGTTTTTT	CASSPRQAANEKLFF
TRBV7-2	TRBJ2-7	14	NA	NA	TGTGCCAGCAGCTTAATCCCCGGAGAATACGAGCAGTACTTC	CASSLIPGEYEQYF